This TCR beta chain came from a study of shared clonotypes between healthy human individuals. In replicate PCRs of sorted subsets, approximately 210 ng DNA, approximately 30,000 T cell genomes, was used. Sequenced by immunoSEQ multiplex PCR; TCRdb stores in-frame clones only, minus some. The sample shows about 2 million clones, approximately 94% of them seen only once. The CDR3 is 15 residues long. Per the germline V gene, CDR1 is LGHNA and CDR2 is YNFKEQ. The V and J ends lost 6 bases and 1 base respectively, with 12 bases between them. CD45RO-negative CD8 cells positively selected for CCR7 made up the naive population, which excluded terminally differentiated effector memory CD45RA+ cells.

This chain links TRBV4-2 with TRBJ2-2; no definite D call. The clonotype was recovered from a man aged 18 to 29 in good health. Sequenced sample: naive CD8+ T cells sorted from blood. As DNA, the CDR3 is TGTGCCAGCAGGCACACAACCCTGAACACCGGGGAGCTGTTTTTT. As protein: CASRHTTLNTGELFF.